Each of the 20 T cell receptor beta chains below was sequenced from the same sample in a study of blood T cell repertoires in COVID-19. Assay used: immunoSEQ multiplex PCR; TCRdb lists only in-frame clones, some missing. The profile shows fewer than 350,000 clones, 88% of them singletons. Source material: PBMCs or T cells enriched from blood (not recorded which). The receptors were sampled from a woman aged 25 to 39 who had been exposed to COVID-19.

This chain links TRBV11-3 with TRBJ1-4, with 7 bases aligning to TRBD1. V lost 8 bases and J lost 0; bases outside the gene matches: 3. This CDR3 contains 14 residues. CDR1 and CDR2 from the germline V gene are SGHNT and YENEEA. For the CDR3, the DNA is TGTGCCAGCCGTCAGGGGGCAACTAATGAAAAACTGTTTTTT. The encoded protein is CASRQGATNEKLFF. The full variable domain, with the rest looked up from reference TRBV11-3 and TRBJ1-4, is EAGVVQSPRYKIIEKKQPVAFWCNPISGHNTLYWYLQNLGQGPELLIRYENEEAVDDSQLPKDRFSAERLKGVDSTLKIQPAELGDSAVYLCASRQGATNEKLFFGSGTQLSVL.

The J gene is TRBJ1-2, the V gene TRBV19, with D possibly matching TRBD1 (6 bases). The CDR3 runs 11 residues. The V end was cut by 6 bases, the J end by 6 bases, with 8 bases between. Germline V CDR1 and CDR2: LNHDA, SQIVND (reference sequence). CDR3 sequence reads: CASSQGNGYTF. As DNA, the CDR3 is TGTGCCAGTAGCCAGGGGAATGGCTACACCTTC.

The chain carries TRBV7-8 and TRBJ1-3; no clear D. Germline V gene lookup returns CDR1 SGHVS and CDR2 FQNEAQ. This CDR3 is 17 amino acids long. Trimming took off 0 bases at V and 1 base at J, with 13 bases between the two ends. As DNA, the CDR3 is TGTGCCAGCAGCTTAGCGCCCGGGATACTATCTGGAAACACCATATATTTT. Translation gives CASSLAPGILSGNTIYF.

This clone was seen a single time. This chain uses TRBV27 with TRBJ1-4; D gene unclear. Germline values: CDR1 MNHEY, CDR2 SMNVEV (reference sequence). This CDR3 comprises 16 residues. V was clipped by 6 bases and J by 3 bases, with 17 bases between them. The CDR3 coding sequence is TGTGCCAGCAGGGAGAGCCGAGATAGGCCTAATGAAAAACTGTTTTTT. Its translation is CASRESRDRPNEKLFF.

The chain couples TRBV11-3 to TRBJ2-7; D perhaps matches TRBD1 (6 bases). CDR3 length equals 14 residues. CDR1 and CDR2 (germline): SGHNT, YENEEA. The ends were cut back, 0 bases at V and 4 bases at J, with 10 bases in the middle. The CDR3 DNA follows: TGTGCCAGCAGCTTAGATCAAGACAGGTACGAGCAGTACTTC. Protein sequence: CASSLDQDRYEQYF.

This chain links TRBV29-1 with TRBJ2-7, with 8 bases lining up with TRBD1. The ends lost 7 bases at V and 2 bases at J; junction bases unmatched: 4. Germline assignment: CDR1 SQVTM and CDR2 ANQGSEA. This CDR3 is 12 amino acids long. CDR3 nucleotides: TGCAGCGCCAAACAGGGGGCCTACGAGCAGTACTTC. As protein: CSAKQGAYEQYF.

This sequence joins TRBV5-1 and TRBJ2-1, with 7 positions matching TRBD2. The trim removed 4 bases at V and 5 bases at J, leaving 6 bases unmatched. Germline CDR1 and CDR2: SGHRS and YFSETQ. The CDR3 runs 14 residues. This CDR3 is CASSPGDYDNEQFF. CDR3 nucleotide sequence: TGCGCCAGCAGCCCGGGGGACTATGACAATGAGCAGTTCTTC.

This clone was counted a single time. CDR3 coding DNA: TGTGCCAGCAGCGTAGATCCGGGGATTTACAATGAGCAGTTCTTC. Amino acids: CASSVDPGIYNEQFF. The chain recombines TRBV9 with TRBJ2-1, with a possible D match to TRBD2 (5 bases). The CDR3 length is 15 residues. Trimming stripped 0 bases from V and 4 bases from J, with 11 bases between. Germline values: CDR1 SGDLS, CDR2 YYNGEE.

The chain links TRBV4-1 to TRBJ2-1, with D hard to call. This CDR3 is built from 12 residues. Germline CDR1 and CDR2: MGHRA and YSYEKL. The V end lost 8 bases, the J end lost 6 bases, and 11 bases lay between the germline ends. This CDR3 is CASSPSANEQFF. The CDR3 DNA reads as TGCGCCAGCTCCCCCAGCGCCAATGAGCAGTTCTTC.

The chain employs TRBV28 and TRBJ2-5, with D perhaps TRBD2 (6 bases). Trimming shortened V by 4 bases and J by 0 bases, and 15 bases separated the two germline ends. Germline-derived CDR1 and CDR2 are MDHEN and SYDVKM. The CDR3 spans 16 residues. The DNA for the CDR3 is TGTGCCAGCAGTTCCTGGACGGAGGGGTACCAAGAGACCCAGTACTTC. Amino acids: CASSSWTEGYQETQYF. Supplemented by reference TRBV28 and TRBJ2-5, the full variable domain reads DVKVTQSSRYLVKRTGEKVFLECVQDMDHENMFWYRQDPGLGLRLIYFSYDVKMKEKGDIPEGYSVSREKKERFSLILESASTNQTSMYLCASSSWTEGYQETQYFGPGTRLLVL.

V gene TRBV6-5 combines with J gene TRBJ1-6, with D uncertain. V lost 6 bases, J lost 4 bases, and 4 bases lay in between. The length of the CDR3 is 12 residues. Germline CDR1 MNHEY, CDR2 SVGAGI. CDR3 coding DNA: TGTGCCAGCAGCACTTATAATTCACCCCTCCACTTT. Encoded protein: CASSTYNSPLHF.

This sequence joins TRBV5-4 and TRBJ1-3, with TRBD1 matching over 10 bases. Germline V gene data show CDR1 as SGHNT and CDR2 as YYREEE (reference sequence). The CDR3 extends over 17 amino acids. V dropped 0 bases and J dropped 0; count of bases not matched to a gene: 3. The CDR3 DNA reads as TGTGCCAGCAGCTTGGGGGGGACAGGGGTCTCTGGAAACACCATATATTTT. This translates into CASSLGGTGVSGNTIYF. Full variable domain (outside the CDR3, taken from reference TRBV5-4 and TRBJ1-3): ETGVTQSPTHLIKTRGQQVTLRCSSQSGHNTVSWYQQALGQGPQFIFQYYREEENGRGNFPPRFSGLQFPNYSSELNVNALELDDSALYLCASSLGGTGVSGNTIYFGEGSWLTVV.

The chain employs TRBV18 and TRBJ2-5; D is unresolved. The CDR3 sequence is 13 residues long. The V end lost 3 bases, the J end lost 4 bases, and 9 bases lay between the germline ends. Germline V gives CDR1 KGHSH, CDR2 LQKENI. The CDR3 bases are TGTGCCAGCTCACCCCTTGGCCTAGAGACCCAGTACTTC. Translation: CASSPLGLETQYF.

The V gene is TRBV7-9, the J gene TRBJ1-3; D unresolved. The CDR3 extends over 11 amino acids. CDR1 is SEHNR and CDR2 is FQNEAQ in the germline V gene (reference sequence). The ends were cut back, 4 bases at V and 4 bases at J, with 2 bases in the middle. CDR3 sequence: CASSSGNTIYF. As DNA, the CDR3 is TGTGCCAGCAGCTCGGGAAACACCATATATTTT. Full variable domain (outside the CDR3, taken from reference TRBV7-9 and TRBJ1-3): DTGVSQNPRHKITKRGQNVTFRCDPISEHNRLYWYRQTLGQGPEFLTYFQNEAQLEKSRLLSDRFSAERPKGSFSTLEIQRTEQGDSAMYLCASSSGNTIYFGEGSWLTVV.

V usage is TRBV6-5 and J usage is TRBJ2-3; 8 positions agree with TRBD1. This CDR3 contains 14 residues. The junction had 5 bases not matched to a gene; V was cut back by 6 bases and J by 3 bases. Germline lookup yields CDR1 MNHEY and CDR2 SVGAGI. The CDR3 DNA sequence: TGTGCCAGCAGACTGTGGACAGGGACAGATACGCAGTATTTT. Translated, it gives CASRLWTGTDTQYF.

The rearrangement links TRBV29-1 to TRBJ1-1; possible D gene TRBD1, 6 bases. There are 12 residues in the CDR3. The V and J ends lost 6 bases and 4 bases respectively, with 12 bases between them. Germline values: CDR1 SQVTM, CDR2 ANQGSEA. The CDR3 DNA is TGCAGCGTAGACGAAGGGGGCACTGAAGCTTTCTTT. This gives the protein CSVDEGGTEAFF.

The gene calls are TRBV28 and TRBJ1-4; D might be TRBD1 (5 bases). Deletions cut 3 bases from V and 8 bases from J, with 22 bases between. This CDR3 is 17 amino acids long. The germline gives CDR1 MDHEN, CDR2 SYDVKM. DNA for the CDR3: TGTGCCAGCAGTTTTACCCAAGTGTCGGGGGGAAGCGAAAAACTGTTTTTT. It encodes CASSFTQVSGGSEKLFF.

The chain joins TRBV4-1 to TRBJ1-1, with D possibly being TRBD1 (5 bases). CDR1 and CDR2 from the germline V gene are MGHRA and YSYEKL. Between the trimmed V and J ends, which lost 0 bases and 1 base, there was a span of 9 bases. The CDR3 totals 15 residues. This CDR3 reads CASSQEGPGNTEAFF. The DNA for the CDR3 is TGCGCCAGCAGCCAAGAGGGGCCTGGGAACACTGAAGCTTTCTTT.

This clone was seen a single time. The chain is built from TRBV3-1 (or the pseudogene TRBV3-2) and TRBJ1-1, with 8 bases fitting TRBD1. The CDR3 totals 15 residues. CDR1 and CDR2 from the germline V gene are LGHDT and YNNKEL (reference sequence). Trimming cost V 1 base and J 4 bases; bases outside gene matches: 5. CDR3 bases: TGTGCCAGCAGCCAAGGCTCCCAGGGGGCCACTGAAGCTTTCTTT. Amino acid sequence: CASSQGSQGATEAFF.

This sequence joins TRBV27 and TRBJ2-5; D may be TRBD2 (6 bases). Per the germline V gene, CDR1 is MNHEY and CDR2 is SMNVEV (reference sequence). The CDR3 length is 16 residues. Between the trimmed V and J ends, which lost 2 bases and 2 bases, there was a span of 15 bases. The CDR3 loop reads CASSLDPLAYQETQYF. CDR3 coding DNA: TGTGCCAGCAGTTTAGACCCTCTAGCGTATCAAGAGACCCAGTACTTC.